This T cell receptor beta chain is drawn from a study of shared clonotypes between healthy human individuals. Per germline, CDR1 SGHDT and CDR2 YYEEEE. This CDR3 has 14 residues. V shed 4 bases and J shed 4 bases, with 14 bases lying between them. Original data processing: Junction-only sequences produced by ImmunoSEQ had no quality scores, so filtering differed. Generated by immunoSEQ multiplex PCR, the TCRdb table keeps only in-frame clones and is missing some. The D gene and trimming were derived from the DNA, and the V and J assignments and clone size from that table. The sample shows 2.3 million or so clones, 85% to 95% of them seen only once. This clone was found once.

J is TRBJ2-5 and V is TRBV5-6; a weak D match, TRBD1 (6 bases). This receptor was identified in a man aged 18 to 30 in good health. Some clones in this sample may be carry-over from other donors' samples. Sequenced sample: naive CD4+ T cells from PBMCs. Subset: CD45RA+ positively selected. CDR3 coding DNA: TGTGCCAGCAGCGACCTACAGGGCGGAGAGACCCAGTACTTC. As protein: CASSDLQGGETQYF.